Shown below are 14 T cell receptor beta chains from a single sample sequenced in a study of T-cell memory formation after mild COVID-19. Each CDR3 protein gets one entry after TCRdb re-called the 5' RACE reads with MiXCR. In the table there are over 60,000 distinct CDR3 sequences, over 15% of which are singletons. The sequenced sample consisted of PBMCs or a T cell subset sorted from them (not recorded which). Every receptor here comes from an adult woman who had mild COVID-19 (a few samples of this study predate the infection). Cell type and time point are not known.

The chain has TRBV4-3 and TRBJ2-7, with D unresolved. Germline V gene lookup returns CDR1 LGHNA and CDR2 YSLEER. This CDR3 spans 13 amino acids. V lost 0 bases to trimming and J lost 4 bases, with 7 bases between them. Written as DNA, the CDR3 is TGCGCCAGCAGCCAAGATCACAGTTACGAGCAGTACTTC. This encodes CASSQDHSYEQYF.

This clonotype has just a few counts. The chain recombines TRBV4-1 with TRBJ2-7; D is unclear. This CDR3 has 14 residues. Trimming shortened V by 1 base and J by 4 bases, and 11 bases separated the two germline ends. Germline assignment: CDR1 MGHRA and CDR2 YSYEKL. This chain's CDR3 is CASSQGSQAYEQYF. In DNA, the CDR3 is TGCGCCAGCAGCCAAGGGAGTCAGGCGTACGAGCAGTACTTC.

This clonotype came up many times. This chain links TRBV2 with TRBJ2-3, with D possibly matching TRBD1 (6 bases). Trimming removed 6 bases at V and 0 bases at J, with 7 bases between. CDR3 size: 13 residues. CDR1 and CDR2 (germline): SNHLY, FYNNEI. CDR3 protein: CASRTGSTDTQYF. The DNA of the CDR3 is TGTGCCAGCAGGACAGGCAGCACAGATACGCAGTATTTT.

This clonotype came up a few times. The chain couples TRBV29-1 to TRBJ2-1; the match to TRBD2 covers 12 bases. Germline assignment: CDR1 SQVTM and CDR2 ANQGSEA. The CDR3 consists of 15 residues. Germline trimming cut 3 bases from V and 8 bases from J; bases unmatched to any gene: 8. The CDR3, as DNA: TGCAGCGTTGAGGCTAGCGGGAGGGCCTTCGATGAGCAGTTCTTC. This gives the protein CSVEASGRAFDEQFF.

The chain has TRBV29-1 and TRBJ1-2; 9 nucleotides agree with TRBD1. The J segment lost 5 bases and the V segment lost 4 bases, leaving 8 bases of the junction unmatched. This CDR3 has 14 residues. In germline, CDR1 is SQVTM, CDR2 ANQGSEA. CDR3 amino acids: CSVAGTGYDYGYTF. DNA of the CDR3: TGCAGCGTTGCCGGGACAGGGTACGATTATGGCTACACCTTC. Supplemented by reference TRBV29-1 and TRBJ1-2, the full variable domain reads SAVISQKPSRDICQRGTSLTIQCQVDSQVTMMFWYRQQPGQSLTLIATANQGSEATYESGFVIDKFPISRPNLTFSTLTVSNMSPEDSSIYLCSVAGTGYDYGYTFGSGTRLTVV.

The gene calls are TRBV4-3 and TRBJ1-1; possible D gene TRBD1, 5 bases. Germline V gene data show CDR1 as LGHNA and CDR2 as YSLEER. CDR3 length equals 17 residues. V was clipped by 2 bases and J by 4 bases, with 20 bases between them. This CDR3 reads CASSQSFVLEGRTEAFF. The CDR3 bases are TGCGCCAGCAGCCAATCCTTCGTGTTGGAGGGGCGCACTGAAGCTTTCTTT.

The J gene is TRBJ2-5, the V gene TRBV4-1, with 9 bases aligning to TRBD2. The CDR3 covers 15 residues. V was pared by 6 bases and J by 5 bases, with 10 bases of the junction left unmatched. Germline V CDR1 and CDR2: MGHRA, YSYEKL. The CDR3 spells CASRRLLAGLETQYF. In nucleotides, the CDR3 is TGCGCCAGCAGACGGCTGCTAGCGGGGTTGGAGACCCAGTACTTC.

The V gene is TRBV27, the J gene TRBJ2-7; 8 bases are shared with TRBD2. The CDR3 is 14 residues long. Trimming at V came to 2 bases and at J to 5 bases, leaving 5 bases not matched to a gene. Germline V CDR1 and CDR2: MNHEY, SMNVEV (reference sequence). The CDR3 nucleotides read TGTGCCAGCAGTTTAGGGGCGGGGGGAAACGAGCAGTACTTC. The encoded protein is CASSLGAGGNEQYF.

This clonotype appeared a few times. The chain is built from TRBV6-5 and TRBJ2-5; no firm D call. The CDR3 length is 15 residues. The V gene's germline CDR1 is MNHEY and CDR2 SVGAGI. Trimming took off 1 base at V and 3 bases at J, with 12 bases between the two ends. DNA for the CDR3: TGTGCCAGCAGTTACTTTGACTCGTGGGAAGAGACCCAGTACTTC. The encoded protein is CASSYFDSWEETQYF.

The chain joins TRBV7-6 to TRBJ2-3, with 11 bases lining up with TRBD2. Unmatched junction bases numbered 6, after V lost 5 bases and J lost 5 bases. Germline values: CDR1 SGHVS, CDR2 FNYEAQ. This CDR3 has 15 amino acids. The CDR3 protein is CASSLSGGAIDTQYF. The CDR3, as DNA: TGTGCCAGCAGCCTTAGCGGGGGGGCCATAGATACGCAGTATTTT.

J is TRBJ2-1 and V is TRBV3-1; D might be TRBD2 (6 bases). V shed 6 bases and J shed 5 bases, with 20 bases lying between them. The germline V gene encodes CDR1 LGHDT and CDR2 YNNKEL (reference sequence). The CDR3 spans 16 residues. The chain's CDR3 is CASRRTSILGDNEQFF. CDR3 in DNA: TGTGCCAGCAGGAGAACTAGCATCTTGGGGGACAATGAGCAGTTCTTC.

The V call is TRBV27, the J call TRBJ2-3; D unresolved. V was clipped by 3 bases and J by 2 bases, with 12 bases between them. CDR3 size: 15 residues. Germline V gene data show CDR1 as MNHEY and CDR2 as SMNVEV (reference sequence). CDR3 protein: CASSLTGAHTDTQYF. The CDR3 DNA is TGTGCCAGCAGTTTGACCGGAGCTCACACAGATACGCAGTATTTT.

V and J are TRBV6-5 and TRBJ2-1; D might be TRBD2 (5 bases). Trimming pared 7 bases from V and 2 bases from J, leaving 9 bases between. The germline CDR1 and CDR2 sequences are MNHEY and SVGAGI. The CDR3 is 13 amino acids. The CDR3 DNA reads TGTGCCAGCACCCACGGGGCCTACAATGAGCAGTTCTTC. Translated: CASTHGAYNEQFF.

This clonotype was observed a handful of times. The chain carries TRBV5-1 and TRBJ2-7, with D unresolved. Per germline, CDR1 SGHRS and CDR2 YFSETQ. V dropped 1 base and J dropped 3 bases, with 8 bases sitting between them. The CDR3 is made up of 13 amino acids. The CDR3 DNA follows: TGCGCCAGCAGCTTGTCACAGTTCTACGAGCAGTACTTC. Protein sequence: CASSLSQFYEQYF.